This TCR beta chain is from a study of blood T cell repertoires in COVID-19. Only one count was recorded for this clone. Germline lookup yields CDR1 SQVTM and CDR2 ANQGSEA. The V gene lost 2 bases and the J gene lost 1 base, with 10 bases spanning the gap. The CDR3 length is 14 residues. Assay used: immunoSEQ multiplex PCR; TCRdb lists only in-frame clones, some missing. Of 180,000 or so clones in the sample, 80% to 90% are singletons; the top ten hold approximately 5%. The sample comprised peripheral blood. The receptor's source is an elderly woman with acute or convalescent COVID-19. The chain links TRBV29-1 to TRBJ2-3; D gene ambiguous. Written as DNA, the CDR3 is TGCAGCGTTGAAAAGGTCCAGGGCACAGATACGCAGTATTTT. This sequence encodes CSVEKVQGTDTQYF.